The present entry profiles one T cell receptor (beta chain) with its context. Its antigen is undetermined. The data were obtained in a study of OX40 agonist ivuxolimab in advanced cancers. Overall study findings and caveats: There were also nonresponders showing low normalized T-cell clonal expansion.

Here immunoSEQ multiplex PCR was the method, and the copy in TCRdb shows in-frame clones only, minus some. The sample records tens of thousands of clones, approximately 91% being singletons. Sequencing was performed on CD4+ or CD8+ T cells sorted from blood, taken in a trial of the OX40 agonist ivuxolimab. The sequence was collected from an adult with an advanced solid tumor such as melanoma, head and neck, liver or kidney cancer.

The CDR3: CASSTDRFGKGAFF. CDR3 nucleotide sequence: TGTGCCAGTAGTACTGACAGGTTTGGTAAGGGAGCTTTCTTT. The V gene is TRBV19, the J gene TRBJ1-1; D may be TRBD1 (6 bases). V dropped 4 bases and J dropped 10 bases, with 19 bases sitting between them. Germline V CDR1 and CDR2: LNHDA, SQIVND (reference sequence). The CDR3 sequence is 14 residues long.